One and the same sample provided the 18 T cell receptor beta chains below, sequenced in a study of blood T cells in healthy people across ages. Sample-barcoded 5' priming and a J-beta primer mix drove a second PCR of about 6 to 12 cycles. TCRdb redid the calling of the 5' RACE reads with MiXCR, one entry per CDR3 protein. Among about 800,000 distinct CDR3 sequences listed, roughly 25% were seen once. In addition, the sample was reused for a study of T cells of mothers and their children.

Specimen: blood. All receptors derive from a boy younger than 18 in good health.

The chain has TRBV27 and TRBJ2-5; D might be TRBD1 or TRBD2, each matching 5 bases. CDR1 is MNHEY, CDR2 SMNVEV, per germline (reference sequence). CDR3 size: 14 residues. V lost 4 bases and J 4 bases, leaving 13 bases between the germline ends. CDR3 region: CASSSGTMGETQYF. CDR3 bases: TGTGCCAGCAGTTCGGGGACGATGGGAGAGACCCAGTACTTC.

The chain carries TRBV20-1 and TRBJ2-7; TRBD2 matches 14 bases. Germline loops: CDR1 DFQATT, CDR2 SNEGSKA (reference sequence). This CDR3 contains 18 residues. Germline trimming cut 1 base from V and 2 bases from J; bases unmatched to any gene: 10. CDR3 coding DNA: TGCAGTGCTAGAGCGCCGGGACTAGCGGGAGTTAACGCCTACGAGCAGTACTTC. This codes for CSARAPGLAGVNAYEQYF.

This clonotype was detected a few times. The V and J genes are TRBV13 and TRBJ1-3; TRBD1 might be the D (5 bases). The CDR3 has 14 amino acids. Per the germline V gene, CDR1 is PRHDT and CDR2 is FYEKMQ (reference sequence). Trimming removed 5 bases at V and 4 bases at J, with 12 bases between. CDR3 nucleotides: TGTGCCAGCAGCACCTGGGGACTGGGAAACACCATATATTTT. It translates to CASSTWGLGNTIYF.

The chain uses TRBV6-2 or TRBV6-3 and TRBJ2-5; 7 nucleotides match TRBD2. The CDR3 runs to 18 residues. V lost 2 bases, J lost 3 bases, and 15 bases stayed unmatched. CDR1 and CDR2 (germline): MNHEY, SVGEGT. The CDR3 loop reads CASSYGGSASGRKETQYF. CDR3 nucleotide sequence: TGTGCCAGCAGTTACGGTGGTTCGGCTAGCGGAAGAAAAGAGACCCAGTACTTC.

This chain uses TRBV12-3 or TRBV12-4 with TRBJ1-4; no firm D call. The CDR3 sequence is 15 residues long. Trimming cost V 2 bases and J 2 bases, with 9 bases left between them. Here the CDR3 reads CASSLWRGTNEKLFF. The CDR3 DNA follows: TGTGCCAGCAGTTTATGGCGTGGGACTAATGAAAAACTGTTTTTT.

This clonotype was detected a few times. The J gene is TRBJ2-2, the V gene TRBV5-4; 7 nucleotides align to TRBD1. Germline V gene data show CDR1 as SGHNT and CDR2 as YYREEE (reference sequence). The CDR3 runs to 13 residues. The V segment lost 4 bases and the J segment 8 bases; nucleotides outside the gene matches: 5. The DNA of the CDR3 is TGTGCCAGCAGCACAGGGGTATTTGGGGAGCTGTTTTTT. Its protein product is CASSTGVFGELFF.

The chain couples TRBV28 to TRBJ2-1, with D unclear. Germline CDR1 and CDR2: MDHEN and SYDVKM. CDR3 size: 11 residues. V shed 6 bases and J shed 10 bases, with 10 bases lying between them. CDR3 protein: CASSELWEQFF. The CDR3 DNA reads TGTGCCAGCAGCGAGCTCTGGGAGCAGTTCTTC.

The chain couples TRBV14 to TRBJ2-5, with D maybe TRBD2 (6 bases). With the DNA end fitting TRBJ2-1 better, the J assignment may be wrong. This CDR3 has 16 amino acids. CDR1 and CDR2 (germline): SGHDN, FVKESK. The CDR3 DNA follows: TGTGCCAGCAGCGGTTCAGCGGGCCTTTTCTACGATAAGCAGTTCTTC. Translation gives CASSGSAGLFYDKQFF.

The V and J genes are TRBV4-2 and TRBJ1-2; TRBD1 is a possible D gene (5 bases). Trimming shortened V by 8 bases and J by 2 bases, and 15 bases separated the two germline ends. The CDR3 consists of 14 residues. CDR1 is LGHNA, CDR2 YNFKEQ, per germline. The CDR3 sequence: CASRPGLANYGYTF. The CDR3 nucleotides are TGTGCCAGCCGTCCAGGGTTGGCGAACTATGGCTACACCTTC.

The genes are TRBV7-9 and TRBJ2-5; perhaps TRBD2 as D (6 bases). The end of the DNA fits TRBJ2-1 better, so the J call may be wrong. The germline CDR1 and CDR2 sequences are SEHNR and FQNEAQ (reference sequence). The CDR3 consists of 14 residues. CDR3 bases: TGTGCCAGCAGCTTAGCGGGAGGCGAGAATGAGCAGTTCTTC. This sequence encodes CASSLAGGENEQFF.

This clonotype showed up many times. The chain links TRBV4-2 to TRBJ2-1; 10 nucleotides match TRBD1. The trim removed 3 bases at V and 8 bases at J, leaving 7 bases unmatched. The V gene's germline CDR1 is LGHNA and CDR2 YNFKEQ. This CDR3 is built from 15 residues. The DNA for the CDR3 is TGTGCCAGCAGCCAGACGGGACAGGGGAGGGATGAGCAGTTCTTC. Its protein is CASSQTGQGRDEQFF.

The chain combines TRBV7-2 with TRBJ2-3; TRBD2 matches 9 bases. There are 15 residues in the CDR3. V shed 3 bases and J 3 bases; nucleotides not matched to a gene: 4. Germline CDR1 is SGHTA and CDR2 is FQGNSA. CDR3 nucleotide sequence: TGTGCCAGCAGCTTGCGGGAGGGCCGAACAGATACGCAGTATTTT. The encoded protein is CASSLREGRTDTQYF.

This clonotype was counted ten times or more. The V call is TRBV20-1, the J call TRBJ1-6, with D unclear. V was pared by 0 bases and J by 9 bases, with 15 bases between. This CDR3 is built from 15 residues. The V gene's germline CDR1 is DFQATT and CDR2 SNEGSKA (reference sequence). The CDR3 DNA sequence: TGCAGTGCTAGAGAGGGTACCAACGGCGGTTCACCCCTCCACTTT. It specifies CSAREGTNGGSPLHF.

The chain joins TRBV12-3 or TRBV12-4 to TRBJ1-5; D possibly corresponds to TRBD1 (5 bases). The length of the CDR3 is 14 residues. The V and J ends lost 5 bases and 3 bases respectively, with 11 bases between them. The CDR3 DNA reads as TGTGCCAGCAGTCGGGACGGGCCCAATCAGCCCCAGCATTTT. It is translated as CASSRDGPNQPQHF.

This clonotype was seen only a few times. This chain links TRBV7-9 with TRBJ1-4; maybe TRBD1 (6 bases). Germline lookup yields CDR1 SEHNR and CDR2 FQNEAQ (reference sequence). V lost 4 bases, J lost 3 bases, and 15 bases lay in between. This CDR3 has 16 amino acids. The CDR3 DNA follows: TGTGCCAGCAGCTCACCTGTGGGACAAGCTAATGAAAAACTGTTTTTT. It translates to CASSSPVGQANEKLFF.

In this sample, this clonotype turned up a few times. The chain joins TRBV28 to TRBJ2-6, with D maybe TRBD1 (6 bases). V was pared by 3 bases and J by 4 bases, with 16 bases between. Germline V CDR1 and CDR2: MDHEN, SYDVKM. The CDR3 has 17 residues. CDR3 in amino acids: CASSFTGIFSGANVLTF. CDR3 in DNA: TGTGCCAGCAGTTTCACAGGGATTTTCTCCGGGGCCAACGTCCTGACTTTC. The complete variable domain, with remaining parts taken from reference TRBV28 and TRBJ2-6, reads DVKVTQSSRYLVKRTGEKVFLECVQDMDHENMFWYRQDPGLGLRLIYFSYDVKMKEKGDIPEGYSVSREKKERFSLILESASTNQTSMYLCASSFTGIFSGANVLTFGAGSRLTVL.

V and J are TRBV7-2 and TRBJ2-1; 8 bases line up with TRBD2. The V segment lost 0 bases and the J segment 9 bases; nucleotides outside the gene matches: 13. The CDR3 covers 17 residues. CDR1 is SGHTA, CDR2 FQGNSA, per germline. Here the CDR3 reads CASSLAFSGTRVGEQFF. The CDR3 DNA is TGTGCCAGCAGCTTAGCGTTTTCTGGGACTAGAGTCGGTGAGCAGTTCTTC.

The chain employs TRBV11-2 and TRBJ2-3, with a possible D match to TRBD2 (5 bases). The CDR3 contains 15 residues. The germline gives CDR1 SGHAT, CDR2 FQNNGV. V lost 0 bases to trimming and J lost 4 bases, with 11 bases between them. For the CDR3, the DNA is TGTGCCAGCAGCTTAGATGGGAGTGGGCCAGATACGCAGTATTTT. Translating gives CASSLDGSGPDTQYF. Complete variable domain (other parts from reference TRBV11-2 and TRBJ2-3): EAGVAQSPRYKIIEKRQSVAFWCNPISGHATLYWYQQILGQGPKLLIQFQNNGVVDDSQLPKDRFSAERLKGVDSTLKIQPAKLEDSAVYLCASSLDGSGPDTQYFGPGTRLTVL.